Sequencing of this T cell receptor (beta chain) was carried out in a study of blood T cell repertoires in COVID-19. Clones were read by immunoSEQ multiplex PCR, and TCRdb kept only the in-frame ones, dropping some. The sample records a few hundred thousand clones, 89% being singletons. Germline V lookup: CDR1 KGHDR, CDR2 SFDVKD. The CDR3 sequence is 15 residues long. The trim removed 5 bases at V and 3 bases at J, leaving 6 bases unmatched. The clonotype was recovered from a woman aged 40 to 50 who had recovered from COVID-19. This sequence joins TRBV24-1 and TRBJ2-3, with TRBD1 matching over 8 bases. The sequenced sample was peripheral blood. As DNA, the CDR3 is TGTGCCACCAGTGGGGGACAGGCTAGGACAGATACGCAGTATTTT. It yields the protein CATSGGQARTDTQYF.